This TCR beta chain originates from a study of cytomegalovirus exposure and HLA in healthy donors. Germline V gene sequence: CDR1 GTSNPN, CDR2 SVGIG (reference sequence). The CDR3 is 14 residues long. Trimming pared 1 base from V and 5 bases from J, leaving 12 bases between. Separate from the roughly 720-subject first cohort, the approximately 130-subject validation cohort was the one that the donors belonged to. Repertoires were generated with immunoSEQ multiplex PCR, while TCRdb's copy carries only in-frame clones and drops some. This table has 57,000 or so clones, 90% to 97% appearing once. The rearrangement joins TRBV30 to TRBJ2-1, with D possibly matching TRBD1 (6 bases). This clonotype originated in a man between 18 and 29 years old in good health and CMV-seronegative. Source material: PBMCs. CDR3 loop: CAWSGGLGDNEQFF. The CDR3 DNA follows: TGTGCCTGGAGTGGGGGGCTCGGGGACAATGAGCAGTTCTTC.